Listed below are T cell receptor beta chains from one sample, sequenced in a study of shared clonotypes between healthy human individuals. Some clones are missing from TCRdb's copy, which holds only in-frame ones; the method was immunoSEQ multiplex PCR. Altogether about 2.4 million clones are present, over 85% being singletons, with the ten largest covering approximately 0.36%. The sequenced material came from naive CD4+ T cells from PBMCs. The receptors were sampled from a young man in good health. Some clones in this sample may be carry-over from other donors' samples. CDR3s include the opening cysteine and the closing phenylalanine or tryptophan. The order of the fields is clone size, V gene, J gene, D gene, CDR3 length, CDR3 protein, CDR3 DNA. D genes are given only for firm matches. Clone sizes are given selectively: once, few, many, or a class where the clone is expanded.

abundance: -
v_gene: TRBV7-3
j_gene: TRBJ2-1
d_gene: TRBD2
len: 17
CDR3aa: CASSSQAGPSSYNEQFF
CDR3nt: TGTGCCAGCAGCTCCCAAGCGGGGCCGAGCTCCTACAATGAGCAGTTCTTC

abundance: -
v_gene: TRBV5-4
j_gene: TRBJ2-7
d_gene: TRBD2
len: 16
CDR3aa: CASSPQGGSPTYEQYF
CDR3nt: TGTGCCAGCAGCCCGCAGGGCGGGAGCCCCACCTACGAGCAGTACTTC

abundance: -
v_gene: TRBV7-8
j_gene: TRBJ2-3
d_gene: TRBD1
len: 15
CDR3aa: CASRESGTVTDTQYF
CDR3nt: TGTGCCAGCAGAGAGTCCGGGACAGTCACAGATACGCAGTATTTT

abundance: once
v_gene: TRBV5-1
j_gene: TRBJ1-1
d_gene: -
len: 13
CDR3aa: CASSLQGQTEAFF
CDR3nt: TGCGCCAGCAGCTTGCAGGGCCAAACTGAAGCTTTCTTT

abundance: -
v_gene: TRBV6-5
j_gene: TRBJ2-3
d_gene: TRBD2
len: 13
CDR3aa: CASRGLGGDTQYF
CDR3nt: TGTGCCAGCAGGGGACTAGGAGGAGATACGCAGTATTTT

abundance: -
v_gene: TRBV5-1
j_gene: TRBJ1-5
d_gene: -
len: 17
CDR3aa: CASSLVPGEKSNQPQHF
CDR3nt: TGCGCCAGCAGCTTGGTACCAGGGGAAAAAAGCAATCAGCCCCAGCATTTT

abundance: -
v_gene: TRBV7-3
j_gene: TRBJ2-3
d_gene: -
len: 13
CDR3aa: CASSLTGSDTQYF
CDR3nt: TGTGCCAGCAGCTTAACTGGATCAGATACGCAGTATTTT

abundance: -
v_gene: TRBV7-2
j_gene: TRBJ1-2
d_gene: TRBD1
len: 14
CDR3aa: CASSLMQGAYGYTF
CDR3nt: TGTGCCAGCAGCTTAATGCAGGGGGCGTATGGCTACACCTTC

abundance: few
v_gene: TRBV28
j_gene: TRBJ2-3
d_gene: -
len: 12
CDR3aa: CASSPSTDTQYF
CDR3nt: TGTGCCAGCAGTCCGTCCACAGATACGCAGTATTTT

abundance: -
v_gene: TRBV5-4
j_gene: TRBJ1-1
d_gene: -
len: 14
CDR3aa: CASSRPGQVTEAFF
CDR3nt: TGTGCCAGCAGCAGACCGGGACAAGTCACTGAAGCTTTCTTT

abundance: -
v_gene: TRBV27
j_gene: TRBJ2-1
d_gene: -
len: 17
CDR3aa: CARSHFRSGHHGDEQFF
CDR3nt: TGTGCCAGGTCCCACTTCCGCTCCGGACACCATGGGGATGAGCAGTTCTTC

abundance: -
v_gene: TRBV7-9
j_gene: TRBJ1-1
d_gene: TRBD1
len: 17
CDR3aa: CASSGRQGVGRGTEAFF
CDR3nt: TGTGCCAGCAGCGGGCGACAGGGTGTGGGTCGGGGCACTGAAGCTTTCTTT

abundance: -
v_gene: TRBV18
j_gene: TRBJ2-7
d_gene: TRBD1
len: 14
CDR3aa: CASSPGQGPYEQYF
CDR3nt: TGTGCCAGCTCACCGGGACAGGGCCCCTACGAGCAGTACTTC

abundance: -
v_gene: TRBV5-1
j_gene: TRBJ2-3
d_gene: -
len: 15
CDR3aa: CASSPTRDNTDTQYF
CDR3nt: TGCGCCAGCAGCCCCACTCGGGACAACACAGATACGCAGTATTTT

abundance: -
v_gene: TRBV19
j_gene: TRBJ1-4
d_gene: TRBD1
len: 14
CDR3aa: CASSTGTGREKLFF
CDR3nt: TGTGCCAGTAGTACCGGGACAGGGCGCGAAAAACTGTTTTTT

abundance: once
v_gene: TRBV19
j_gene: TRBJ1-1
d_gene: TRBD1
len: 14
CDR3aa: CASSMRGQDTEAFF
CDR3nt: TGTGCCAGTAGTATGAGGGGGCAGGACACTGAAGCTTTCTTT

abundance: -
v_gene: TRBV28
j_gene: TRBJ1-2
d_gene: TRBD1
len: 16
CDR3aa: CASQGGRGLVGDGYTF
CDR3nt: TGTGCCAGCCAGGGAGGCAGGGGGCTGGTTGGGGATGGCTACACCTTC

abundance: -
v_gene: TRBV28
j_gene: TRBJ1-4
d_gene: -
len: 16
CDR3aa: CASSLDRRPTNEKLFF
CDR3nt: TGTGCCAGCAGTTTGGACCGCCGCCCAACTAATGAAAAACTGTTTTTT

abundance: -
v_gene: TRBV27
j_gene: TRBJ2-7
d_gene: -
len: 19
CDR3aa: CASSLLRGGKGRLAYEQYF
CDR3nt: TGTGCCAGCAGTTTATTACGGGGTGGGAAGGGAAGACTAGCCTACGAGCAGTACTTC

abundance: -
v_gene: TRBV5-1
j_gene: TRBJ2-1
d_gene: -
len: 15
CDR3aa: CASSGIAASADEQFF
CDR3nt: TGCGCCAGCAGTGGTATAGCGGCCTCCGCCGATGAGCAGTTCTTC

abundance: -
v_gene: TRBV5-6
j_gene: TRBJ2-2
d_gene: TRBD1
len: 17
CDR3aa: CASSPGPGGVYTGELFF
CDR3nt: TGTGCCAGCAGCCCTGGCCCAGGGGGCGTTTACACCGGGGAGCTGTTTTTT

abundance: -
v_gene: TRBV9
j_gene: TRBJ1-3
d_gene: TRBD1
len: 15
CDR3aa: CASSVGQNSGNTIYF
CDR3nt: TGTGCCAGCAGCGTGGGACAGAACTCTGGAAACACCATATATTTT

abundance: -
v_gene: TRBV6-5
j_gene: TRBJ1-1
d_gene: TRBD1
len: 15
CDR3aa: CASSWNRDRRTEAFF
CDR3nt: TGTGCCAGCAGTTGGAACCGGGACAGGCGGACTGAAGCTTTCTTT

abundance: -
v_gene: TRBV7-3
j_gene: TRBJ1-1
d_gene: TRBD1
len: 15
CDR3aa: CASSFLGTVNTEAFF
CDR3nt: TGTGCCAGCAGCTTCCTCGGGACAGTGAACACTGAAGCTTTCTTT

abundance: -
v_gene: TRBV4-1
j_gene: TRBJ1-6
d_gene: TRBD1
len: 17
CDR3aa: CASSQDGQGFDNSPLHF
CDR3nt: TGCGCCAGCAGCCAAGATGGACAGGGGTTTGATAATTCACCCCTCCACTTT

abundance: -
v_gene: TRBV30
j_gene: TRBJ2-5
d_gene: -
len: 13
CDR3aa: CAWSLGFTREQYF
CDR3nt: TGTGCCTGGAGCCTCGGATTTACGAGGGAGCAGTACTTC

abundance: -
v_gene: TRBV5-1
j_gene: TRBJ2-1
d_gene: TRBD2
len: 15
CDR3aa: CASSLSAGGPNEQFF
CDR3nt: TGCGCCAGCAGCTTGAGCGCGGGAGGGCCGAATGAGCAGTTCTTC

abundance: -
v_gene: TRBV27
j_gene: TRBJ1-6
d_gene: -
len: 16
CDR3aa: CASSWDGRSYNSPLHF
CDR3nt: TGTGCCAGCAGTTGGGACGGACGCTCCTATAATTCACCCCTCCACTTT

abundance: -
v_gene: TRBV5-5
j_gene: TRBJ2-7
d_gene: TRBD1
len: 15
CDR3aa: CASSLVGQGVDEQYF
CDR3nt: TGTGCCAGCAGCTTGGTGGGACAGGGGGTGGATGAGCAGTACTTC

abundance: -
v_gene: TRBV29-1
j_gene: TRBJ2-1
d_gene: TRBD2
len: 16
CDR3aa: CSVELPSGSMYNEQFF
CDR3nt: TGCAGCGTTGAACTCCCTAGCGGGAGTATGTACAATGAGCAGTTCTTC

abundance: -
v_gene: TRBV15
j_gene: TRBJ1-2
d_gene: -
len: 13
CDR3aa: CATSRDNNYGYTF
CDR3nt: TGTGCCACCAGCAGAGACAATAACTATGGCTACACCTTC

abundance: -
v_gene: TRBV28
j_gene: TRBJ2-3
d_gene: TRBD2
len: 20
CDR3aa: CASSNRDGTSGRDSTDTQYF
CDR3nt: TGTGCCAGCAGCAACCGCGACGGGACTAGCGGTAGAGATAGCACAGATACGCAGTATTTT

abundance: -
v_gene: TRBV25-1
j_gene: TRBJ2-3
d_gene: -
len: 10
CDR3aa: CASKSDTQYF
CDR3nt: TGTGCCAGCAAGTCAGATACGCAGTATTTT